The 16 T cell receptor beta chains below come from one sample, sequenced in a study of cytomegalovirus exposure and HLA in healthy donors. Vbeta (60) and Jbeta (13) primers were used in the PCR. Clones were read by immunoSEQ multiplex PCR, and TCRdb kept only the in-frame ones, dropping some. The sample records roughly 80,000 clones, roughly 79% being singletons. Material for sequencing was PBMCs. The source of these receptors is a woman aged 25 to 39 in good health and CMV-seronegative.

The V call is TRBV18, the J call TRBJ2-3, with a tentative D call TRBD1 (5 bases). The V gene's germline CDR1 is KGHSH and CDR2 LQKENI. Deletions cut 6 bases from V and 4 bases from J, with 20 bases between. The length of the CDR3 is 16 residues. The CDR3 here is CASSTFGASNADTQYF. Here the CDR3 DNA reads TGTGCCAGCTCCACCTTTGGGGCATCGAACGCAGATACGCAGTATTTT.

The V and J genes are TRBV7-8 and TRBJ2-7; TRBD1 aligns across 9 bases. Trimming cost V 8 bases and J 2 bases; bases outside gene matches: 4. The germline gives CDR1 SGHVS, CDR2 FQNEAQ. The CDR3 consists of 13 residues. The chain's CDR3 is CASGRDRAYEQYF. In nucleotides, the CDR3 is TGTGCCAGCGGCCGGGACAGGGCCTACGAGCAGTACTTC.

The chain employs TRBV13 and TRBJ1-4; weak D call: TRBD1 (5 bases). Between the trimmed V and J ends, which lost 2 bases and 7 bases, there was a span of 8 bases. The CDR3 consists of 13 residues. Germline loops: CDR1 PRHDT, CDR2 FYEKMQ (reference sequence). This CDR3 reads CASSLQGVEKLFF. The CDR3 region has the DNA TGTGCCAGCAGCTTACAAGGGGTTGAAAAACTGTTTTTT.

This clone has just a few counts. J is TRBJ2-7 and V is TRBV2; TRBD2 might be the D (6 bases). The CDR3 length is 14 residues. Germline V gene lookup returns CDR1 SNHLY and CDR2 FYNNEI. V lost 8 bases to trimming and J lost 5 bases, with 19 bases between them. The CDR3 region is CASARGTPLDEQYF. The CDR3 DNA reads as TGTGCCAGCGCGCGTGGGACTCCCTTAGACGAGCAGTACTTC.

This chain connects TRBV18 to TRBJ1-1; TRBD1 matches 10 bases. This CDR3 region has 13 residues. Trimming cost V 3 bases and J 5 bases; bases outside gene matches: 0. In germline, CDR1 is KGHSH, CDR2 LQKENI. The DNA of the CDR3 is TGTGCCAGCTCACCGGGACAGGGGACTGAAGCTTTCTTT. It translates to CASSPGQGTEAFF.

The J gene is TRBJ2-1, the V gene TRBV2; 7 bases agree with TRBD2. Germline V gives CDR1 SNHLY, CDR2 FYNNEI. V lost 4 bases, J lost 6 bases, and 6 bases stayed unmatched. The CDR3 loop spans 14 amino acids. This CDR3 is CASSGLAVSNEQFF. In nucleotides, the CDR3 is TGTGCCAGCAGTGGGCTAGCGGTAAGCAATGAGCAGTTCTTC.

The chain links TRBV4-1 to TRBJ2-6; TRBD1 matches 7 bases. The V segment lost 5 bases and the J segment 2 bases; nucleotides outside the gene matches: 6. This CDR3 has 16 residues. The germline gives CDR1 MGHRA, CDR2 YSYEKL. The CDR3 loop reads CASSYSQGAGANVLTF. CDR3 nucleotides: TGCGCCAGCAGCTACTCTCAGGGGGCTGGGGCCAACGTCCTGACTTTC.

The chain employs TRBV23-1 and TRBJ2-5, with 7 bases fitting TRBD1. TRBV23-1 counts as an open reading frame of uncertain function. The CDR3 is 14 residues long. V dropped 4 bases and J dropped 5; count of bases not matched to a gene: 7. The CDR3: CASSRRQGRETQYF. The CDR3 DNA reads as TGCGCCAGCAGTCGGCGACAGGGTCGGGAGACCCAGTACTTC.

The gene calls are TRBV6-5 and TRBJ2-7; 7 nucleotides match TRBD2. Germline V lookup: CDR1 MNHEY, CDR2 SVGAGI. V was clipped by 2 bases and J by 1 base; unmatched bases: 8. The CDR3 has 16 residues. CDR3 region: CASSYPRASGSYEQYF. CDR3 nucleotide sequence: TGTGCCAGCAGTTACCCGCGGGCTAGCGGATCCTACGAGCAGTACTTC.

The chain combines TRBV25-1 with TRBJ1-2; 7 bases are shared with TRBD1. Trimming took 2 bases from V and 8 from J; bases not matched to a gene: 5. CDR3 length: 13 amino acids. CDR1 MGHDK and CDR2 SYGVNS come from the germline V gene. The CDR3 coding sequence is TGTGCCAGCAGTGAAGGGCACAGGGGCGGCTACACCTTC. This gives the protein CASSEGHRGGYTF.

The gene calls are TRBV27 and TRBJ2-1, with a possible D match to TRBD2 (7 bases). Looked up from germline, CDR1 is MNHEY and CDR2 is SMNVEV (reference sequence). Trimming stripped 4 bases from V and 0 bases from J, with 10 bases between. The CDR3 sequence is 15 residues long. The CDR3 bases are TGTGCCAGCAGTTGGGGGGGCCCCTCCTACAATGAGCAGTTCTTC. Amino acid sequence: CASSWGGPSYNEQFF.

The chain couples TRBV7-9 to TRBJ2-1; 10 nucleotides align to TRBD1. The CDR3 spans 13 residues. Germline V lookup: CDR1 SEHNR, CDR2 FQNEAQ (reference sequence). Trimming cost V 8 bases and J 6 bases; bases outside gene matches: 4. CDR3 sequence: CASGWTGGNEQFF. CDR3 sequence (DNA): TGTGCCAGCGGGTGGACAGGGGGCAATGAGCAGTTCTTC.

The rearrangement links TRBV27 to TRBJ2-3; 11 bases match TRBD2. V trimming: 7 bases; J trimming: 10 bases; junction bases outside the gene matches: 4. Germline CDR1 and CDR2: MNHEY and SMNVEV (reference sequence). The CDR3 spans 12 residues. The CDR3 reads CASTGSGRAQYF. Written as DNA, the CDR3 is TGTGCCAGCACAGGTAGCGGGAGGGCGCAGTATTTT.

This clone was counted a few times. V and J are TRBV4-2 and TRBJ2-1; 9 bases fit TRBD1. This CDR3 comprises 16 residues. With 4 bases clipped from V and 3 bases from J, the junction kept 7 bases outside the gene matches. Germline V gives CDR1 LGHNA, CDR2 YNFKEQ. This CDR3 reads CASSPSGTGLYNEQFF. The CDR3, as DNA: TGTGCCAGCAGCCCTTCCGGGACAGGGCTCTACAATGAGCAGTTCTTC.

The chain is built from TRBV9 and TRBJ1-1; no clear D. The germline V gene encodes CDR1 SGDLS and CDR2 YYNGEE. Trimming pared 1 base from V and 1 base from J, leaving 17 bases between. This CDR3 comprises 17 residues. The CDR3 sequence: CASSVRGIDNPNTEAFF. The CDR3 nucleotides are TGTGCCAGCAGCGTACGGGGAATCGACAATCCGAACACTGAAGCTTTCTTT. Using reference TRBV9 and TRBJ1-1 for the parts outside the CDR3, the full variable domain is DSGVTQTPKHLITATGQRVTLRCSPRSGDLSVYWYQQSLDQGLQFLIQYYNGEERAKGNILERFSAQQFPDLHSELNLSSLELGDSALYFCASSVRGIDNPNTEAFFGQGTRLTVV.

CDR3 DNA sequence: TGCGCCAGCAGCCAAGATGCTACTAGCGGGAGTCTTAATGAGCAGTTCTTC. Translation gives CASSQDATSGSLNEQFF. The chain employs TRBV4-3 and TRBJ2-1, with 11 positions matching TRBD2. The junction had 8 bases not matched to a gene; V was cut back by 0 bases and J by 7 bases. The CDR3 covers 17 residues. In germline, CDR1 is LGHNA, CDR2 YSLEER.